This T cell receptor (beta chain) is from a study of T cell repertoires in cytomegalovirus infection. TCRdb redid the calling of the reads with MiXCR, one entry per CDR3 protein. The table records hundreds of thousands of distinct CDR3 sequences, roughly 15% of them present only once. The V end lost 3 bases, the J end lost 6 bases, and 6 bases lay between the germline ends. CDR1 is SGHTA and CDR2 is FQGNSA in the germline V gene. This CDR3 is 11 amino acids long. This clonotype was observed at least ten times. Specimen: PBMCs. This receptor was identified in a human donor in good health (CMV status not recorded). Some clones in this sample may be carry-over from other donors' samples. V is TRBV7-2 and J is TRBJ2-7; D unclear. The CDR3: CASSLIFEQYF. The CDR3 DNA reads as TGTGCCAGCAGCTTGATTTTCGAGCAGTACTTC.